Listed below are T cell receptor beta chains from one sample, sequenced in a study of CD8+ T cells in alopecia areata. Generated by immunoSEQ multiplex PCR, the TCRdb table keeps only in-frame clones and is missing some. Of 85,000 to 110,000 clones in the sample, roughly 53% were seen once. The material sequenced was CD4+ T cells sorted from blood. The receptors were gathered from a human donor in good health. Each CDR3 is given with its conserved first and last residue. D genes are given only for firm matches. A clone size is listed for some rows: how often the clone was seen (once, few, many), or a class if it is expanded.

V gene	J gene	clone size	D gene	CDR3 length	CDR3 protein	CDR3 DNA
TRBV14	TRBJ1-6	-	-	16	CASSQDRGRAGSPLHF	TGTGCCAGCAGCCAAGATAGAGGCAGGGCTGGATCACCCCTCCACTTT
TRBV2	TRBJ1-6	-	TRBD1	14	CASRGGGQNSPLHF	TGTGCCAGCAGGGGTGGGGGACAGAATTCACCCCTCCACTTT
TRBV27	TRBJ2-3	-	-	13	CASKDGYLDTQYF	TGTGCCAGCAAGGACGGCTATTTAGATACGCAGTATTTT
TRBV5-6	TRBJ2-5	-	-	15	CASSSTNKGWETQYF	TGTGCCAGCAGCTCGACTAACAAGGGGTGGGAGACCCAGTACTTC
TRBV18	TRBJ2-3	many	TRBD2	16	CASSPASGGTADTQYF	TGTGCCAGCTCACCCGCTAGCGGGGGGACGGCAGATACGCAGTATTTT
TRBV2	TRBJ1-2	once	-	15	CASSEVGAGNSGYTF	TGTGCCAGCAGTGAAGTTGGCGCAGGGAATTCTGGCTACACCTTC
TRBV29-1	TRBJ2-3	-	TRBD1	13	CSVEWGTADTQYF	TGCAGCGTTGAATGGGGGACAGCAGATACGCAGTATTTT
TRBV2	TRBJ1-5	-	-	13	CASSGDSNQPQHF	TGTGCCAGCTCGGGGGATAGCAATCAGCCCCAGCATTTT
TRBV28	TRBJ2-5	-	TRBD2	15	CASRGEGAGQETQYF	TGTGCCAGCAGGGGGGAGGGAGCGGGGCAAGAGACCCAGTACTTC
TRBV18	TRBJ2-2	many	-	17	CASSRTGTLTDTGELFF	TGTGCCAGCTCTCGGACCGGGACCCTAACGGACACCGGGGAGCTGTTTTTT
TRBV7-2	TRBJ1-6	-	-	13	CASSLQGGSPLHF	TGTGCCAGCAGCTTACAGGGAGGATCACCCCTCCACTTT
TRBV25-1	TRBJ1-6	-	-	15	CASRETGVYNSPLHF	TGTGCCAGCAGGGAAACAGGAGTCTATAATTCACCCCTCCACTTT
TRBV9	TRBJ1-6	-	-	14	CASSVSTGSSPLHF	TGTGCCAGCAGCGTATCGACAGGCTCGTCACCCCTCCACTTT
TRBV23-1	TRBJ2-7	few	TRBD1	16	CASSQPQGVRPYEQYF	TGCGCCAGCAGTCAGCCACAGGGGGTGAGGCCCTACGAGCAGTACTTC
TRBV20-1	TRBJ1-2	-	-	11	CSLGGNYGYTF	TGCAGCCTTGGGGGTAACTATGGCTACACCTTC
TRBV18	TRBJ1-2	-	-	16	CASSPTPGADKYGYTF	TGTGCCAGCTCACCGACACCTGGGGCCGACAAATATGGCTACACCTTC
TRBV18	TRBJ1-6	few	TRBD1	13	CASSQGQGRPLHF	TGTGCCAGCTCACAGGGACAGGGACGACCCCTCCACTTT
TRBV4-3	TRBJ2-7	-	-	13	CASSQVLGYEQYF	TGCGCCAGCAGCCAAGTTCTAGGCTACGAGCAGTACTTC
TRBV7-2	TRBJ2-3	-	-	15	CASSLTLIAADTQYF	TGTGCCAGCAGCCTTACTCTAATAGCAGCAGATACGCAGTATTTT
TRBV30	TRBJ1-5	-	-	12	CAWGRVNQPQHF	TGTGCCTGGGGCAGGGTCAATCAGCCCCAGCATTTT
TRBV5-6	TRBJ1-1	few	-	15	CASSLEPRGNTEAFF	TGTGCCAGCAGCTTGGAGCCTAGGGGGAACACTGAAGCTTTCTTT
TRBV29-1	TRBJ1-2	-	-	14	CSVALQGGNYGYTF	TGCAGCGTTGCTCTTCAGGGTGGAAACTATGGCTACACCTTC
TRBV29-1	TRBJ1-1	few	-	12	CSVPGLNTEAFF	TGCAGCGTACCGGGATTGAACACTGAAGCTTTCTTT
TRBV29-1	TRBJ1-1	-	-	13	CSVSATVNTEAFF	TGCAGCGTCAGTGCGACAGTGAACACTGAAGCTTTCTTT
TRBV7-2	TRBJ2-5	-	-	13	CASSTGLGETQYF	TGTGCCAGCAGCACGGGGCTGGGGGAGACCCAGTACTTC
TRBV29-1	TRBJ2-1	-	-	11	CSVPRGNEQFF	TGCAGCGTCCCCAGGGGAAATGAGCAGTTCTTC
TRBV7-2	TRBJ2-4	-	TRBD2	14	CASSAGGAKNIQYF	TGTGCCAGCAGCGCCGGGGGGGCCAAAAACATTCAGTACTTC
TRBV4-1	TRBJ1-6	-	TRBD1	15	CASSRGQGPNSPLHF	TGCGCCAGCAGCCGAGGACAGGGTCCGAATTCACCCCTCCACTTT
TRBV7-6	TRBJ2-7	-	TRBD1	15	CASSGGTGGRSEQYF	TGTGCCAGCAGCGGAGGGACAGGGGGACGGAGCGAGCAGTACTTC
TRBV29-1	TRBJ2-7	once	-	11	CSVRSSYEQYF	TGCAGCGTACGAAGCTCCTACGAGCAGTACTTC
TRBV14	TRBJ2-4	-	-	13	CASSQDRTTIRNF	TGTGCCAGCAGCCAAGATAGGACTACGATTCGGAACTTC
TRBV5-1	TRBJ1-2	few	-	13	CASSMDLNYGYTF	TGCGCCAGCAGCATGGACCTTAACTATGGCTACACCTTC
TRBV29-1	TRBJ2-5	-	-	11	CSVVFGETQYF	TGCAGCGTCGTCTTCGGAGAGACCCAGTACTTC
TRBV1	TRBJ1-1	-	-	12	CTSSQPRAQAFF	TGCACCAGCAGCCAACCCAGGGCCCAAGCTTTCTTT
TRBV7-2	TRBJ2-2	once	-	11	CASSLFGELFF	TGTGCCAGCAGCTTATTCGGGGAGCTGTTTTTT
TRBV4-2	TRBJ2-3	-	TRBD2	16	CASSTRLAGGSDTQYF	TGTGCCAGCAGCACTCGACTAGCGGGGGGCTCAGATACGCAGTATTTT
TRBV4-3	TRBJ2-7	few	-	16	CASSQDFSRGTYEQYF	TGCGCCAGCAGCCAAGATTTCAGTCGGGGTACCTACGAGCAGTACTTC
TRBV28	TRBJ2-1	-	TRBD2	14	CASSLGGAYNEQFF	TGTGCCAGCAGTTTGGGGGGGGCCTACAATGAGCAGTTCTTC
TRBV20-1	TRBJ2-5	few	-	11	CSTGLRETQYF	TGCAGTACGGGACTGCGAGAGACCCAGTACTTC
TRBV6-5	TRBJ1-2	-	TRBD1	15	CASSGPGQGAHGYTF	TGTGCCAGCAGTGGACCGGGACAGGGGGCTCACGGCTACACCTTC
TRBV6-5	TRBJ2-7	-	-	14	CASSKQVSSGEQYF	TGTGCCAGCAGTAAACAGGTTTCATCCGGCGAGCAGTACTTC
TRBV7-2	TRBJ1-1	-	-	13	CASSLVENTEAFF	TGTGCCAGCAGCTTAGTAGAGAACACTGAAGCTTTCTTT
TRBV7-3	TRBJ2-3	-	-	14	CASSLGQSTDTQYF	TGTGCCAGCAGCTTGGGACAAAGCACAGATACGCAGTATTTT
TRBV30	TRBJ2-4	-	TRBD2	14	CAWSGTSGKNIQYF	TGTGCCTGGAGTGGGACTAGCGGAAAAAACATTCAGTACTTC
TRBV30	TRBJ1-2	few	-	13	CAWTITANYGYTF	TGTGCCTGGACCATTACAGCTAACTATGGCTACACCTTC
TRBV29-1	TRBJ1-1	-	TRBD1	12	CSAYRGGTEAFF	TGCAGCGCCTACAGGGGAGGCACTGAAGCTTTCTTT
TRBV30	TRBJ1-6	-	-	13	CAWSVGTVTPLHF	TGTGCCTGGAGTGTAGGGACGGTAACACCCCTCCACTTT
TRBV2	TRBJ2-1	few	-	11	CANSGYNEQFF	TGTGCCAATTCAGGGTACAATGAGCAGTTCTTC
TRBV2	TRBJ2-5	-	-	15	CASSEAKVHQETQYF	TGTGCCAGCAGTGAAGCGAAGGTTCACCAAGAGACCCAGTACTTC
TRBV15	TRBJ1-6	few	-	13	CATSPRRESPLHF	TGTGCCACCAGTCCCCGGCGCGAGTCACCCCTCCACTTT
TRBV29-1	TRBJ2-2	-	-	12	CSVGELSGELFF	TGCAGCGTGGGAGAACTCTCCGGGGAGCTGTTTTTT
TRBV5-1	TRBJ2-5	-	TRBD2	15	CASSRLLANQETQYF	TGCGCCAGCAGCCGTTTACTAGCGAACCAAGAGACCCAGTACTTC
TRBV6-6	TRBJ1-2	-	TRBD1	14	CASSHSQGDYGYTF	TGTGCCAGCAGTCATTCACAGGGGGACTATGGCTACACCTTC
TRBV23-1	TRBJ2-1	-	-	13	CASSRRADNEQFF	TGCGCCAGCAGCCGAAGGGCAGACAATGAGCAGTTCTTC
TRBV29-1	TRBJ2-3	-	-	13	CSVGGRLTDTQYF	TGCAGCGTTGGGGGAAGATTGACAGATACGCAGTATTTT
TRBV5-1	TRBJ2-2	-	-	15	CASSPVMSGTGELFF	TGCGCCAGCAGCCCCGTCATGTCGGGCACCGGGGAGCTGTTTTTT
TRBV2	TRBJ2-5	-	-	14	CASSGRWYQETQYF	TGTGCCAGCAGCGGGCGCTGGTACCAAGAGACCCAGTACTTC
TRBV2	TRBJ1-1	few	-	15	CASSPRRGENTEAFF	TGTGCCAGCAGTCCCAGAAGGGGGGAGAACACTGAAGCTTTCTTT
TRBV2	TRBJ2-3	few	-	13	CASSDRATDTQYF	TGTGCCAGCAGTGACAGGGCCACAGATACGCAGTATTTT
TRBV29-1	TRBJ1-2	few	TRBD1	14	CSVQGSDRGKGYTF	TGCAGCGTCCAAGGGTCCGACAGGGGGAAGGGCTACACCTTC